Listed below are T cell receptor beta chains from one sample, sequenced in a study of cytomegalovirus exposure and HLA in healthy donors. The repertoire was sequenced with immunoSEQ multiplex PCR; TCRdb's copy has only in-frame clones and lacks some. This sample has tens of thousands of clones; about 97% occur once, and the top ten carry 1.5% to 2%. The material sequenced was PBMCs. These receptor sequences come from a young woman in good health and CMV-seropositive. Both conserved end residues are part of each CDR3. Fields, in order: CDR3 protein, D gene, V gene, J gene. D genes are given only for firm matches.

CDR3 protein: CASSETSGHNEQFF
D gene: TRBD2
V gene: TRBV2
J gene: TRBJ2-1

CDR3 protein: CASSGLALSTDTQYF
D gene: NA
V gene: TRBV7-9
J gene: TRBJ2-3

CDR3 protein: CASSPSPVNTEAFF
D gene: NA
V gene: TRBV6-5
J gene: TRBJ1-1

CDR3 protein: CASRGRNTGELFF
D gene: NA
V gene: TRBV5-4
J gene: TRBJ2-2

CDR3 protein: CASSYGQGSYEQYF
D gene: NA
V gene: TRBV6-6
J gene: TRBJ2-7

CDR3 protein: CASSQGTGAYGTGELFF
D gene: TRBD1
V gene: TRBV4-1
J gene: TRBJ2-2

CDR3 protein: CASSPGTGSPGELFF
D gene: TRBD1
V gene: TRBV27
J gene: TRBJ2-2

CDR3 protein: CASSLSAGGDYGYTF
D gene: TRBD1
V gene: TRBV7-9
J gene: TRBJ1-2

CDR3 protein: CASSVDRGSNEQYF
D gene: TRBD1
V gene: TRBV7-9
J gene: TRBJ2-7

CDR3 protein: CASSVGGSGSYEQYF
D gene: TRBD2
V gene: TRBV9
J gene: TRBJ2-7

CDR3 protein: CASSQTNYNEQFF
D gene: NA
V gene: TRBV5-4
J gene: TRBJ2-1

CDR3 protein: CASSQDPPDFSYEQYF
D gene: NA
V gene: TRBV4-1
J gene: TRBJ2-7

CDR3 protein: CASSGHWGDRGMDGYTF
D gene: TRBD1
V gene: TRBV7-9
J gene: TRBJ1-2

CDR3 protein: CASSLGLSNTYEQYF
D gene: NA
V gene: TRBV5-6
J gene: TRBJ2-7